This passage covers 26 T cell receptor beta chains from one sample sequenced in a study of T-cell reconstitution after alpha-beta-depleted transplantation in children. A library of TCRbeta sequences, prepared with unique molecular identifiers, was generated. TCRdb analysed the PCR reads with MiXCR anew, one entry per CDR3 protein. The sample yields hundreds of thousands of distinct CDR3 sequences, under 9.5% seen once. Sequences were derived from PBMCs from the stem cell graft donor, sampled from the stem cell graft. All receptors derive from a human donor who donated a stem cell graft to a child with acute lymphoblastic leukemia.

In its sample, this clonotype was seen a few times. The gene calls are TRBV20-1 and TRBJ1-5; no definite D call. Trimming took off 2 bases at V and 3 bases at J, with 8 bases between the two ends. In germline, CDR1 is DFQATT, CDR2 SNEGSKA (reference sequence). The CDR3 runs 13 residues. In nucleotides, the CDR3 is TGCAGTGCTAGATACCAGAACAATCAGCCCCAGCATTTT. Translated: CSARYQNNQPQHF.

This sequence joins TRBV27 and TRBJ2-7; 8 nucleotides agree with TRBD1. This CDR3 has 17 amino acids. Germline V gene data show CDR1 as MNHEY and CDR2 as SMNVEV (reference sequence). V was pared by 3 bases and J by 4 bases, with 14 bases of the junction left unmatched. The CDR3 sequence is CASSLIWSRQGMYEQYF. CDR3 coding DNA: TGTGCCAGCAGTTTGATATGGTCCCGACAGGGGATGTACGAGCAGTACTTC.

There are many counts of this clonotype. The rearrangement joins TRBV3-1 to TRBJ2-3, with D unclear. The CDR3 sequence is 15 residues long. The germline gives CDR1 LGHDT, CDR2 YNNKEL (reference sequence). The V end lost 3 bases, the J end lost 1 base, and 11 bases lay between the germline ends. CDR3 residues: CASSHANWGTDTQYF. The CDR3 region has the DNA TGTGCCAGCAGCCATGCCAACTGGGGCACAGATACGCAGTATTTT.

There are many counts of this clonotype. The V and J genes are TRBV3-1 and TRBJ2-3; possibly TRBD1 or TRBD2 for D (6 bases each). This CDR3 has 16 residues. Trimming cost V 1 base and J 5 bases, with 16 bases left between them. Germline CDR1 and CDR2: LGHDT and YNNKEL (reference sequence). The CDR3 nucleotides read TGTGCCAGCAGCCAAGGAGGGGGGCGGTCGGGAGATACGCAGTATTTT. It yields the protein CASSQGGGRSGDTQYF.

The genes are TRBV15 and TRBJ2-1; the match to TRBD2 covers 12 bases. From germline, CDR1 is LNHNV and CDR2 YYDKDF (reference sequence). Trimming took 2 bases from V and 5 from J; bases not matched to a gene: 4. CDR3 size: 16 residues. The CDR3 coding sequence is TGTGCCACCAGCAGATTCCTAGCGGGGGGGGACAATGAGCAGTTCTTC. This encodes CATSRFLAGGDNEQFF.

The chain combines TRBV6-2 or TRBV6-3 with TRBJ1-5; D is uncertain. This CDR3 spans 15 amino acids. The V gene lost 7 bases and the J gene lost 4 bases, with 17 bases spanning the gap. Looked up from germline, CDR1 is MNHEY and CDR2 is SVGEGT. The CDR3 DNA reads as TGTGCCAGCAAGGACCGACCCTCGTGGAATCAGCCCCAGCATTTT. This encodes CASKDRPSWNQPQHF.

The gene calls are TRBV27 and TRBJ2-1; D is tentatively TRBD1 or TRBD2 (6 bases each). This CDR3 has 16 amino acids. CDR1 is MNHEY, CDR2 SMNVEV, per germline (reference sequence). V lost 7 bases to trimming and J lost 6 bases, with 22 bases between them. CDR3 bases: TGTGCCAGCAAGGGGGGTTCGGGGGCCCTATTCAATGAGCAGTTCTTC. This encodes CASKGGSGALFNEQFF.

In its sample, this clonotype was seen many times. This CDR3 is CASSRLDSGNQPQHF. The CDR3 DNA reads as TGTGCCAGCAGCCGACTGGATTCGGGCAATCAGCCCCAGCATTTT. The chain uses TRBV7-9 and TRBJ1-5; no reliable D call. The V and J ends lost 5 bases and 2 bases respectively, with 13 bases between them. This CDR3 contains 15 residues. Germline V gene lookup returns CDR1 SEHNR and CDR2 FQNEAQ (reference sequence). Full variable domain (rest looked up from reference TRBV7-9 and TRBJ1-5): DTGVSQNPRHKITKRGQNVTFRCDPISEHNRLYWYRQTLGQGPEFLTYFQNEAQLEKSRLLSDRFSAERPKGSFSTLEIQRTEQGDSAMYLCASSRLDSGNQPQHFGDGTRLSIL.

This clonotype was seen at least ten times. The V call is TRBV5-5, the J call TRBJ1-3, with D possibly matching TRBD1 (6 bases). The V gene's germline CDR1 is SGHKS and CDR2 YYEKEE (reference sequence). The CDR3 has 15 residues. The germline V and J ends were trimmed by 2 bases and 4 bases, with 13 bases remaining between them. The CDR3 DNA reads as TGTGCCAGCAGCTTTCCGGGGGCTTCAGGAAACACCATATATTTT. It encodes CASSFPGASGNTIYF.

In this sample, this clonotype turned up a few times. J is TRBJ2-3 and V is TRBV3-1; tentative D call: TRBD2 (5 bases). V dropped 4 bases and J dropped 1 base, with 18 bases sitting between them. CDR1 and CDR2 from the germline V gene are LGHDT and YNNKEL (reference sequence). This CDR3 is built from 17 residues. In nucleotides, the CDR3 is TGTGCCAGCAGCCCTAACTCTCGTGTTAGCGGCACAGATACGCAGTATTTT. It codes for CASSPNSRVSGTDTQYF.

A few counts support this clonotype. This rearrangement joins TRBV12-3 or TRBV12-4 to TRBJ2-2; D is perhaps TRBD2 (6 bases). Trimming took off 2 bases at V and 6 bases at J, with 13 bases between the two ends. The CDR3 runs 15 residues. The CDR3 spells CASSLMGGMAGELFF. The CDR3 DNA reads as TGTGCCAGCAGTTTAATGGGGGGAATGGCCGGGGAGCTGTTTTTT.

Only a few counts were recorded for this clonotype. The chain uses TRBV14 and TRBJ1-3; 9 bases are a match to TRBD1. This CDR3 has 16 amino acids. The germline V gene has CDR1 SGHDN and CDR2 FVKESK. J lost 2 bases, V lost 0 bases, and 2 bases had no gene match. The CDR3 DNA is TGTGCCAGCAGCCAAGATTACAGGGGGCCTGGAAACACCATATATTTT. Protein: CASSQDYRGPGNTIYF.

This clonotype has only a few counts. V is TRBV19 and J is TRBJ2-1; D uncertain. Germline CDR1 and CDR2: LNHDA and SQIVND (reference sequence). The V end was cut by 5 bases, the J end by 7 bases, with 15 bases between. This CDR3 has 14 residues. CDR3: CASSPLRIGNEQFF. CDR3 coding DNA: TGTGCCAGTAGTCCCCTGCGTATCGGGAATGAGCAGTTCTTC.

This clonotype has more than one count but fewer than ten. V usage is TRBV21-1 and J usage is TRBJ2-3; TRBD1 is the table's D call, not checked against the DNA. TRBV21-1 is noted as a pseudogene. CDR3 length: 15 amino acids. CDR3 amino acids: CASPLPGLATDTQYF. The CDR3, as DNA: TGTGCCAGCCCCCTCCCGGGACTAGCAACAGATACGCAGTATTTT.

This clonotype was counted many times. The rearrangement links TRBV20-1 to TRBJ2-7, with D possibly TRBD1 on 6 matching bases. Germline V lookup: CDR1 DFQATT, CDR2 SNEGSKA (reference sequence). CDR3 length equals 13 residues. Trimming pared 6 bases from V and 3 bases from J, leaving 15 bases between. The CDR3 is CSAGQGIRYEQYF. In nucleotides, the CDR3 is TGCAGTGCCGGGCAGGGGATACGCTACGAGCAGTACTTC.

At least ten counts were recorded for this clonotype. The chain has TRBV7-2 and TRBJ1-1; no clear D gene. Germline-derived CDR1 and CDR2 are SGHTA and FQGNSA. The CDR3 is 11 residues long. Trimming removed 5 bases at V and 5 bases at J, with 6 bases between. The CDR3 nucleotides are TGTGCCAGCAGCCCCCTGACTGAAGCTTTCTTT. This encodes CASSPLTEAFF.

This chain links TRBV5-1 with TRBJ1-5, with D possibly being TRBD1 (5 bases). Per the germline V gene, CDR1 is SGHRS and CDR2 is YFSETQ. V shed 7 bases and J shed 2 bases, with 13 bases lying between them. The CDR3 sequence is 14 residues long. In nucleotides, the CDR3 is TGCGCCAGCGCAGCTTTGGGGGGCAATCAGCCCCAGCATTTT. Translating it yields CASAALGGNQPQHF.

The chain has TRBV19 and TRBJ2-3, with 12 bases matching TRBD2. CDR3 size: 15 residues. V was clipped by 6 bases and J by 6 bases; unmatched bases: 7. Per germline, CDR1 LNHDA and CDR2 SQIVND (reference sequence). The CDR3 nucleotides read TGTGCCAGTAGAGGACTAGCGGGGAAAGGCGATACGCAGTATTTT. This encodes CASRGLAGKGDTQYF.

This clonotype was counted ten times or more. This CDR3 is CASSYSRFGVERKETQYF. In DNA, the CDR3 is TGTGCCAGCAGTTACTCAAGGTTCGGGGTAGAAAGAAAAGAGACCCAGTACTTC. The chain has TRBV6-5 and TRBJ2-5, with D possibly TRBD2 on 5 matching bases. Trimming pared 0 bases from V and 3 bases from J, leaving 20 bases between. Germline-derived CDR1 and CDR2 are MNHEY and SVGAGI. The CDR3 runs to 18 residues.

This clonotype was observed many times. The rearrangement uses TRBV10-3 and TRBJ2-1, with 8 bases identical to TRBD2. CDR1 and CDR2 from the germline V gene are ENHRY and SYGVKD. The CDR3 runs 15 residues. The trim removed 2 bases at V and 9 bases at J, leaving 9 bases unmatched. The CDR3 reads CAISETRLAPGEQFF. For the CDR3, the DNA is TGTGCCATCAGTGAGACCAGACTAGCGCCTGGTGAGCAGTTCTTC.

This clonotype was observed a handful of times. The chain employs TRBV4-3 and TRBJ1-3, with D uncertain. The germline V gene encodes CDR1 LGHNA and CDR2 YSLEER. CDR3 size: 17 residues. Trimming stripped 0 bases from V and 2 bases from J, with 14 bases between. The CDR3 reads CASSQELDYFTGNTIYF. CDR3 DNA: TGCGCCAGCAGCCAAGAATTGGACTATTTTACTGGAAACACCATATATTTT.

This clonotype was counted only a few times. The chain recombines TRBV5-1 with TRBJ1-6; D gene ambiguous. The CDR3 contains 12 residues. Trimming stripped 4 bases from V and 5 bases from J, with 4 bases between. Germline values: CDR1 SGHRS, CDR2 YFSETQ. The CDR3 region is CASSPDNSPLHF. The CDR3 region has the DNA TGCGCCAGCAGCCCGGATAATTCACCCCTCCACTTT.

V is TRBV20-1 and J is TRBJ2-3; D is perhaps TRBD1 (5 bases). This CDR3 contains 16 residues. V shed 2 bases and J shed 4 bases, with 19 bases lying between them. The germline V gene has CDR1 DFQATT and CDR2 SNEGSKA (reference sequence). CDR3 nucleotides: TGCAGTGCTAGATCCCTGGCAGGGTTACGTGCAGATACGCAGTATTTT. Its translation is CSARSLAGLRADTQYF.

This clonotype was detected many times. This chain joins TRBV7-2 and TRBJ2-7; 7 bases match TRBD1. Germline CDR1 and CDR2: SGHTA and FQGNSA. The CDR3 has 15 amino acids. The V gene end was trimmed by 1 base and the J gene end by 3 bases; junction bases not matched to a gene: 6. For the CDR3, the DNA is TGTGCCAGCAGCTTAGGACAGGGTATTTTCTACGAGCAGTACTTC. It yields the protein CASSLGQGIFYEQYF. The whole variable domain, remainder taken from reference TRBV7-2 and TRBJ2-7, is GAGVSQSPSNKVTEKGKDVELRCDPISGHTALYWYRQSLGQGLEFLIYFQGNSAPDKSGLPSDRFSAERTGGSVSTLTIQRTQQEDSAVYLCASSLGQGIFYEQYFGPGTRLTVT.

The chain is built from TRBV11-2 and TRBJ2-7, with a possible D match to TRBD1 (5 bases). This CDR3 has 18 residues. Germline V gives CDR1 SGHAT, CDR2 FQNNGV. Trimming stripped 2 bases from V and 0 bases from J, with 20 bases between. The CDR3 loop reads CASSLSGPGAIFSYEQYF. The CDR3 nucleotides are TGTGCCAGCAGCTTATCCGGCCCTGGGGCTATCTTCTCCTACGAGCAGTACTTC.

This clonotype has a count of ten or more. The rearrangement uses TRBV19 and TRBJ2-5; unclear D gene. This CDR3 comprises 17 residues. CDR1 and CDR2 (germline): LNHDA, SQIVND (reference sequence). Trimming shortened V by 3 bases and J by 2 bases, and 19 bases separated the two germline ends. CDR3 in amino acids: CASSIYLEEGNQETQYF. CDR3 DNA sequence: TGTGCCAGTAGTATTTACCTCGAGGAAGGTAATCAAGAGACCCAGTACTTC.